The 8 T cell receptor beta chains below were found in one sample sequenced in a study of shared clonotypes between healthy human individuals. The repertoire was sequenced with immunoSEQ multiplex PCR; TCRdb's copy has only in-frame clones and lacks some. The profile shows around 600,000 clones, approximately 95% of them singletons. Naive CD8 isolation took CD45RO-negative cells positively selected for CCR7 and excluded terminally differentiated effector memory CD45RA+ cells. Sequenced: naive CD8+ T cells sorted from blood. The origin of the receptors is a woman between 25 and 40 years old in good health.

The CDR3 region has the DNA TGTGCCAGCAGTGAATCGGCTAGTAACACCGGGGAGCTGTTTTTT. It yields the protein CASSESASNTGELFF. V is TRBV25-1 and J is TRBJ2-2; D is uncertain. The length of the CDR3 is 15 residues. V lost 1 base and J lost 2, with 8 bases in between. From germline, CDR1 is MGHDK and CDR2 SYGVNS.

The chain links TRBV2 to TRBJ2-1, with D maybe TRBD2 (6 bases). V was trimmed by 4 bases and J by 7 bases, leaving 14 bases between them. Per the germline V gene, CDR1 is SNHLY and CDR2 is FYNNEI. The CDR3 is made up of 14 amino acids. In DNA, the CDR3 is TGTGCCAGCAGTGGGGGGGTGGTAGCAAATGAGCAGTTCTTC. It yields the protein CASSGGVVANEQFF.

This clone showed up just once. The J gene is TRBJ2-1, the V gene TRBV6-1, with D perhaps matching TRBD2 (5 bases). Germline V gene data show CDR1 as MNHNS and CDR2 as SASEGT. The V and J ends lost 6 bases and 3 bases respectively, with 15 bases between them. CDR3 length equals 15 residues. CDR3 bases: TGTGCCAGCAGCCCGCAGCGGAGCAACTACAATGAGCAGTTCTTC. It translates to CASSPQRSNYNEQFF.

The chain couples TRBV29-1 to TRBJ1-2; 7 nucleotides align to TRBD1. V shed 7 bases and J 2 bases; nucleotides not matched to a gene: 7. This CDR3 is built from 13 residues. Germline CDR1 SQVTM, CDR2 ANQGSEA. CDR3 sequence reads: CSAQTGTNYGYTF. CDR3 coding DNA: TGCAGCGCTCAGACAGGGACCAACTATGGCTACACCTTC.

The gene calls are TRBV18 and TRBJ2-5; D possibly corresponds to TRBD1 (5 bases). V was cut by 4 bases and J by 2 bases, with 11 bases left in between. The CDR3 has 14 amino acids. Germline CDR1 reads KGHSH; CDR2 reads LQKENI. This chain's CDR3 is CASSQDTSQETQYF. The CDR3 bases are TGTGCCAGCTCACAGGACACATCACAAGAGACCCAGTACTTC.

This sequence joins TRBV7-8 and TRBJ1-3, with TRBD1 as a possible D gene (5 bases). V dropped 0 bases and J dropped 2 bases, with 11 bases sitting between them. Germline-derived CDR1 and CDR2 are SGHVS and FQNEAQ. This CDR3 comprises 16 residues. In nucleotides, the CDR3 is TGTGCCAGCAGCTTAGCGGGCCAGGGCGCTGGAAACACCATATATTTT. Its translation: CASSLAGQGAGNTIYF.

J is TRBJ2-3 and V is TRBV7-9; tentatively, D is TRBD1 or TRBD2 (5 bases each). From germline, CDR1 is SEHNR and CDR2 FQNEAQ (reference sequence). This CDR3 region has 16 residues. Trimming cost V 6 bases and J 0 bases, with 16 bases left between them. The CDR3 DNA is TGTGCCAGCAGGCCAGGGTCAGGGACGAGCACAGATACGCAGTATTTT. Translation gives CASRPGSGTSTDTQYF.

V is TRBV11-2 and J is TRBJ2-3; 7 nucleotides agree with TRBD1. Germline V gene data show CDR1 as SGHAT and CDR2 as FQNNGV. This CDR3 has 17 residues. With 0 bases clipped from V and 2 bases from J, the junction kept 8 bases outside the gene matches. The CDR3 region is CASSLDRRQGVTDTQYF. CDR3 in DNA: TGTGCCAGCAGCTTAGATCGGCGCCAGGGGGTCACAGATACGCAGTATTTT.